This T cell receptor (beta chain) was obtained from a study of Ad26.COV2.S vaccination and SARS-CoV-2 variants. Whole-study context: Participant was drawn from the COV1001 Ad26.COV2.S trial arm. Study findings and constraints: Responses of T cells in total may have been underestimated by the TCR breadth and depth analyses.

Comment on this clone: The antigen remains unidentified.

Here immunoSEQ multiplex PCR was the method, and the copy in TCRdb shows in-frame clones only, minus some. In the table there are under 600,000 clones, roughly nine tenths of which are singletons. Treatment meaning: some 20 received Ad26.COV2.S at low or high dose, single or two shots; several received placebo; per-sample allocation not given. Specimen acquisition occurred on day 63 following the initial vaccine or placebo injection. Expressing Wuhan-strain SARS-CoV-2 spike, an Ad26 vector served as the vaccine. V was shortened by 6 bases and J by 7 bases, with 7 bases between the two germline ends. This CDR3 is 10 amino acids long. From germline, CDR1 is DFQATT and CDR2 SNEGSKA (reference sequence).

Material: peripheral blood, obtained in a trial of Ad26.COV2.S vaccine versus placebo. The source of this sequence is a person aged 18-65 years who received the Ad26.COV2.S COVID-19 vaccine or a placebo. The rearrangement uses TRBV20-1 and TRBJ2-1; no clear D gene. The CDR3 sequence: CSAAENEQFF. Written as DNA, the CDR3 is TGCAGTGCCGCCGAGAATGAGCAGTTCTTC.